The rows below give T cell receptor beta chains drawn from one sample of a study of CD8 T cells in Susac syndrome. TCRdb passed the immunoSEQ multiplex PCR reads through MiXCR, listing each CDR3 protein once. Of fewer than 90,000 distinct CDR3 sequences listed, approximately 94% are singletons. The sequencing sample was made of CD8+ T cells from PBMCs. Receptor source: a human donor with Susac syndrome. Both conserved end residues are part of each CDR3. The D gene is left open where the match is weak.

TRBV9	TRBJ2-1	TRBD2	TGTGCCAGCAGCGTAGCATCCGGGACTAGCGGGAGCATGCAGTTCTTC	CASSVASGTSGSMQFF
TRBV28	TRBJ2-7	TRBD1	TGTGCCAGCAGTGTGTACAGGGGCGAGCAGTACTTC	CASSVYRGEQYF
TRBV14	TRBJ2-5	-	TGTGCCAGCAGCCAAGATTGGGGGTTCGGGGAGACCCAGTACTTC	CASSQDWGFGETQYF
TRBV30	TRBJ1-5	TRBD1	TGTGCCTGGAGCGGACAGGTCGATCAGCCCCAGCATTTT	CAWSGQVDQPQHF
TRBV6-5	TRBJ2-1	-	TGTGCCAGCAGAGGCCTGACAGATTACAATGAGCAGTTCTTC	CASRGLTDYNEQFF
TRBV19	TRBJ1-5	-	TGTGCCAGTAGTCCACGAGTGGGGAGCTATAGCAATCAGCCCCAGCATTTT	CASSPRVGSYSNQPQHF
TRBV20-1	TRBJ2-5	-	TGCAGTGCTAGCACCTTTCGGTACTTC	CSASTFRYF
TRBV5-6	TRBJ2-6	-	TGTGCCAGCAGCTTCCGTTTCGTCGGCAGCTCTGGGGCCAACGTCCTGACTTTC	CASSFRFVGSSGANVLTF
TRBV9	TRBJ1-1	TRBD1	TGTGCCAGCAGCGTAGGACAGGGAGTCACTGAAGCTTTCTTT	CASSVGQGVTEAFF
TRBV7-2	TRBJ2-1	-	TGTGCCAGCAGCAGATCTGACCTCGGCTTGGCAAGTGAGCAGTTCTTC	CASSRSDLGLASEQFF
TRBV30	TRBJ1-5	TRBD1	TGTGCCTGGAGTGCCGCATGGGGGACAGGTAGGAATCAGCCCCAGCATTTT	CAWSAAWGTGRNQPQHF
TRBV7-2	TRBJ2-7	-	TGTGCCAGCAGCTTAATTCAGTTCTACGAGCAGTACTTC	CASSLIQFYEQYF
TRBV27	TRBJ2-7	TRBD2	TGTGCCAGCACCCCTCCCAGCGGGGGGCCCCGGTACTTC	CASTPPSGGPRYF
TRBV6-1	TRBJ2-7	TRBD1	TGTGCCAGCAGGGACAGGGTCGGCTACGAGCAGTACTTC	CASRDRVGYEQYF
TRBV4-3	TRBJ2-3	TRBD2	TGCGCCAGCAGCCAAGATACCGGGAGGGCAGATACGCAGTATTTT	CASSQDTGRADTQYF
TRBV29-1	TRBJ2-5	-	TGCAGCGTTGTAGGGACATCCATCAAAGAGACCCAGTACTTC	CSVVGTSIKETQYF